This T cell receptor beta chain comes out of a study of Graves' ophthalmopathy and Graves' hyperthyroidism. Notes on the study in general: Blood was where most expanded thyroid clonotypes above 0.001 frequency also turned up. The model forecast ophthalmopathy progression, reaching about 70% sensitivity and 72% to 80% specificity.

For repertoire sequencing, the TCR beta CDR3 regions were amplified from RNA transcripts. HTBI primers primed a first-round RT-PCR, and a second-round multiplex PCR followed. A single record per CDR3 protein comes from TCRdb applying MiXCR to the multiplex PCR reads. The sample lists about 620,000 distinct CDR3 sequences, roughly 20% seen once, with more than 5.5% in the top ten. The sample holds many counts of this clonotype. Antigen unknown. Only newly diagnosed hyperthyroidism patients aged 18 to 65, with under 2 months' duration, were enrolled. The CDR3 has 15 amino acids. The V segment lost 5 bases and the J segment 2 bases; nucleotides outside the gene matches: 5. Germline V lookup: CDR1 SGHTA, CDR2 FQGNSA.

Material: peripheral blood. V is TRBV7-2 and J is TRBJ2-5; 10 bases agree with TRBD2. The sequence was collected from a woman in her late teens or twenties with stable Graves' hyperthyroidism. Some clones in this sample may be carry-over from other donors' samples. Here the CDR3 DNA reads TGTGCCAGCAGCCGAGGGACTAGCGTACAAGAGACCCAGTACTTC. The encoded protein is CASSRGTSVQETQYF.